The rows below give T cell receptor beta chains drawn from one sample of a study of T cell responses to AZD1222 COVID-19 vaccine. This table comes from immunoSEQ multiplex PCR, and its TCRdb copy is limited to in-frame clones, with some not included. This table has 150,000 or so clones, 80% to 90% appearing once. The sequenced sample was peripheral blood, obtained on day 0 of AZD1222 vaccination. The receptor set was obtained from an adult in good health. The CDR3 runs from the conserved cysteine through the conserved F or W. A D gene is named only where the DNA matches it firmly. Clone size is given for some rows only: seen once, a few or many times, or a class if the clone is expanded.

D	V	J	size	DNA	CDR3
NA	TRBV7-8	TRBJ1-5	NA	TGTGCCAGCAGCTTAGAGGAGGGCCGCCAGGGTTGGAACAATCAGCCCCAGCATTTT	CASSLEEGRQGWNNQPQHF
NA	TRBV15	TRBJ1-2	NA	TGTGCCACCAGCAGAGATAGGGTGGACGGCTACACCTTC	CATSRDRVDGYTF
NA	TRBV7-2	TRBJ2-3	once	TGTGCCAGCAGCGACGTTTCGCCGGCAGATACGCAGTATTTT	CASSDVSPADTQYF
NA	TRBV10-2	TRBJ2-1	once	TGCGCCAGCAGTGAGCCCGTCGAAGGCAATGAGCAGTTCTTC	CASSEPVEGNEQFF
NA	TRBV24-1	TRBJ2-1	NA	TGTGCCACCAGTGATGGGGACTACAATGAGCAGTTCTTC	CATSDGDYNEQFF
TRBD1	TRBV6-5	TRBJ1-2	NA	TGTGCCAGCAGTTACGGACAGGACCCTACCTATGGCTACACCTTC	CASSYGQDPTYGYTF
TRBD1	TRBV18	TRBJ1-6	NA	TGTGCCAGCTCCCCAACGCAGGGGGAAAATTCACCCCTCCACTTT	CASSPTQGENSPLHF
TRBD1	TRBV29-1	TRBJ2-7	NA	TGCAGCGTGAACTCCGGGACAGGAACCAACGAGCAGTACTTC	CSVNSGTGTNEQYF
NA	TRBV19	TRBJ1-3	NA	TGTGCCAGTCGAATGCCCTCGGGGACACCGAGCGGGTCTGGAAACACCATATATTTT	CASRMPSGTPSGSGNTIYF
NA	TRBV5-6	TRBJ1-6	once	TGTGCCAGCAGCCAGAATGGGTTTCATTCACCCCTCCACTTT	CASSQNGFHSPLHF
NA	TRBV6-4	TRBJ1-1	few	TGTGCCAGCAAGCGACAGGTATGGGATGAAGCTTTCTTT	CASKRQVWDEAFF
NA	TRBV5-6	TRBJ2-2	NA	TGTGCCAGCAGCGTGGGGACAACGGCGAACACCGGGGAGCTGTTTTTT	CASSVGTTANTGELFF
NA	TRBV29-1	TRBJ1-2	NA	TGCAGCGTGAGTAAGCAGGGGACGAGTGGCTACACCTTC	CSVSKQGTSGYTF
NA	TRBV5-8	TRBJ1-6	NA	TGTGCCAGCAGCTTCTCCGTCACCTATAATTCACCCCTCCACTTT	CASSFSVTYNSPLHF
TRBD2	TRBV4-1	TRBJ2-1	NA	TGCGCCAGCAGCCTGGGCGGGACTAGCTCGCAAGGTGAGCAGTTCTTC	CASSLGGTSSQGEQFF
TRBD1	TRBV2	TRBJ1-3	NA	TGTGCCAGCAGCGGGACAGGGGGAAACACCATATATTTT	CASSGTGGNTIYF
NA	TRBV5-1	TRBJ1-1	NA	TGCGCCAGCAGCTTGGGTGCCGGGGGGCTTCACACTGAAGCTTTCTTT	CASSLGAGGLHTEAFF
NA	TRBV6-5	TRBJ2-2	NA	TGTGCCAGCAAGGAGTTACAGGGTAACACCGGGGAGCTGTTTTTT	CASKELQGNTGELFF
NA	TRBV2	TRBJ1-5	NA	TGTGCCAGCAGTGGACAAAGCAATCAGCCCCAGCATTTT	CASSGQSNQPQHF
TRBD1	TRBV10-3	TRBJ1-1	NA	TGTGCCATCAGTCCGACGAACAGGGGGATGAACACTGAAGCTTTCTTT	CAISPTNRGMNTEAFF
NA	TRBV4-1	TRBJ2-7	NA	TGCGCCAGCAGCCAAGGGTTGAAGGGGTTGGGCGAGCAGTACTTC	CASSQGLKGLGEQYF
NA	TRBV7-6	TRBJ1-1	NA	TGTGCCAGCAGCTTAGCGCTGGGGGACGTAGCTTTCTTT	CASSLALGDVAFF
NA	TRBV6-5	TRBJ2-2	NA	TGTGCCAGCGGGGGCGGGGCGAACACCGGGGAGCTGTTTTTT	CASGGGANTGELFF
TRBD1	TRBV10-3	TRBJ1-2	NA	TGTGCCATACTCCCCTCGACAGGGTCTAGCTACACCTTC	CAILPSTGSSYTF
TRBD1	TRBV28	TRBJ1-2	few	TGTGCCAGCTCATTAGGGGACAGGGGTTTCGGCTACACCTTC	CASSLGDRGFGYTF
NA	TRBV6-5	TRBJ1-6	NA	TGTGCCAGCAGGGGCCTTGCCAGTTCACCCCTCCACTTT	CASRGLASSPLHF
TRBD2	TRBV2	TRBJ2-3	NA	TGTGCCAGCAGTGGAGGTCTAGCGGGAGCCCCAGATACGCAGTATTTT	CASSGGLAGAPDTQYF
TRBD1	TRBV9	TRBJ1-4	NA	TGTGCCAGCAGCTCCAGGGGACAGGGGGGTGAAAAACTGTTTTTT	CASSSRGQGGEKLFF
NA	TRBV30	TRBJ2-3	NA	TGTGCCTGGAGAGATATCGCGACAAGGCCGCAGTATTTT	CAWRDIATRPQYF
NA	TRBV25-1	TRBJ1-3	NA	TGTGCCAGCAGTGAATATCAAGGGTTCGATAGCTCTGGAAACACCATATATTTT	CASSEYQGFDSSGNTIYF
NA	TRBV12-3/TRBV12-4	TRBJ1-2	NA	TGTGCCAGCAGTCCGATGGGGGGGAGGGGCTACACCTTC	CASSPMGGRGYTF
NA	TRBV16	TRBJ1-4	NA	TGTGCCAGCAGCCAATCGAGTGTTCCGGGGTTGAATGAAAAACTGTTTTTT	CASSQSSVPGLNEKLFF
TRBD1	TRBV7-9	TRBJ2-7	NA	TGTGCCAGCAGCTTTCGACAGGGCGAGCAGTACTTC	CASSFRQGEQYF
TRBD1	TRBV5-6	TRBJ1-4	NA	TGTGCCAGCAGCTTGGGGGGACAGGGGCTATTGAGACTGTTTTTT	CASSLGGQGLLRLFF
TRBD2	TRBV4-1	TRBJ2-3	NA	TGCGCCAGCAGCCCTATACGTAGCGGGGGCACAGATACGCAGTATTTT	CASSPIRSGGTDTQYF
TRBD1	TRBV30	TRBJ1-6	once	TGTGCCTGGAGTGTGAGGGACAGGGCACTTCGGCCCCTCCACTTT	CAWSVRDRALRPLHF
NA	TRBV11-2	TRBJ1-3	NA	TGTGCCAGCAGCTTCTTGTCTGGAAACACCATATATTTT	CASSFLSGNTIYF
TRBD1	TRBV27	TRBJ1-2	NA	TGTGCCAGCAGTTCCCCATCCTCTTGGACAGGGGATTTCTATGGCTACACCTTC	CASSSPSSWTGDFYGYTF
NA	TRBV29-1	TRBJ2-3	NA	TGCAGCGTTGGAGGAGGGGATGCGGATACGCAGTATTTT	CSVGGGDADTQYF
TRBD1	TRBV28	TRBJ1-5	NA	TGTGCCAGCAGGGGACAGGGGGCCTTTAATCAGCCCCAGCATTTT	CASRGQGAFNQPQHF
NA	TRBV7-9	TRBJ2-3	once	TGTGCCAGCAGCCCCAGGGGGGGAACTAGAGCCACAGATACGCAGTATTTT	CASSPRGGTRATDTQYF
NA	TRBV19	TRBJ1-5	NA	TGTGCCGGGTCGCAGGACATCTTACAGCCCCAGCATTTT	CAGSQDILQPQHF
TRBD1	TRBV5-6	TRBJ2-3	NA	TGTGCCAGCAGCCCCGGGACAGGCGGCACAGATACGCAGTATTTT	CASSPGTGGTDTQYF
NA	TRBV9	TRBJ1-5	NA	TGTGCCAGCAGCGTAACGGTCAATCAGCCCCAGCATTTT	CASSVTVNQPQHF
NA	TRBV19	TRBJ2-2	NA	TGTGCCAGTAGTACGCAGGGGAACACCGGGGAGCTGTTTTTT	CASSTQGNTGELFF
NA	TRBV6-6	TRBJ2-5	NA	TGTGCCAGTAACCTAGTGGGGCAGGCAGAGACCCAGTACTTC	CASNLVGQAETQYF
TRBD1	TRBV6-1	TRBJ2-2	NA	TGTGCCAGCAGTGAAGGGACAGGGGCGACCCCCGGGGAGCTGTTTTTT	CASSEGTGATPGELFF
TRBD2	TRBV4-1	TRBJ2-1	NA	TGCGCCAGCAGTCAAGGACTAGCGATTTCCTACAATGAGCAGTTCTTC	CASSQGLAISYNEQFF
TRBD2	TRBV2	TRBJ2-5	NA	TGTGCCAGCAGGCCCCCCTGGCGGGAGTTTTCAGAGACCCAGTACTTC	CASRPPWREFSETQYF
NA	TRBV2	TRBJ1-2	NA	TGTGCCAGCAGTGCGGATCCCGAGGGCTATGGCTACACCTTC	CASSADPEGYGYTF
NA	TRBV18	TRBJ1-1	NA	TGTGCCAGCTCAGCGACAGCGCTAGTTGAAGCTTTCTTT	CASSATALVEAFF
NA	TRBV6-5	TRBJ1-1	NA	TGTGCCAGCATAGACCCGCGAAGCCACACTGAAGCTTTCTTT	CASIDPRSHTEAFF
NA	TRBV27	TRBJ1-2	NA	TGTGCCAGCAGGCATTGGAGCTATGGCTACACCTTC	CASRHWSYGYTF
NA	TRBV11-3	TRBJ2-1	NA	TGTGCCAGCAGCTTAGCGGGGCCCTACAATGAGCAGTTCTTC	CASSLAGPYNEQFF
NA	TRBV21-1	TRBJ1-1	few	TGTGCCAGCAGCCGACCAATGGGGGGGAGGACTGAAGCTTTCTTT	CASSRPMGGRTEAFF
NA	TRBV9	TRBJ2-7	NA	TGTGCCAGCGGATTATCGCCCTACGAGCAGTACTTC	CASGLSPYEQYF
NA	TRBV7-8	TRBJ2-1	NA	TGTGCCAGCAGCCCTGGGAACAGCAATGAGCAGTTCTTC	CASSPGNSNEQFF
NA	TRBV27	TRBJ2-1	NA	TGTGCCAGCAGTTTAGAGGCGGGGAATTATGAGCAGTTCTTC	CASSLEAGNYEQFF
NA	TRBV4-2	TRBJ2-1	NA	TGTGCCAGCAGCCAAGGATACGGGGTCGACAATGAGCAGTTCTTC	CASSQGYGVDNEQFF